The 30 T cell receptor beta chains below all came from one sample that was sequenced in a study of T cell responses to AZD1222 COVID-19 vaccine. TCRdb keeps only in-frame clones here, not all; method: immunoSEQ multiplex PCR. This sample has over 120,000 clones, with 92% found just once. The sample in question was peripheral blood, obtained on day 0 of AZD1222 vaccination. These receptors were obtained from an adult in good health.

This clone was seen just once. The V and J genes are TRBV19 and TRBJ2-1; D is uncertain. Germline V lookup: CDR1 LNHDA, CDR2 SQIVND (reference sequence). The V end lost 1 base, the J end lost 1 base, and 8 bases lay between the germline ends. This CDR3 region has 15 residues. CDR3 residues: CASSIAGSSYNEQFF. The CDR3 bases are TGTGCCAGTAGTATAGCTGGTTCGTCCTACAATGAGCAGTTCTTC. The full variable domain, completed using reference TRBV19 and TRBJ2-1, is DGGITQSPKYLFRKEGQNVTLSCEQNLNHDAMYWYRQDPGQGLRLIYYSQIVNDFQKGDIAEGYSVSREKKESFPLTVTSAQKNPTAFYLCASSIAGSSYNEQFFGPGTRLTVL.

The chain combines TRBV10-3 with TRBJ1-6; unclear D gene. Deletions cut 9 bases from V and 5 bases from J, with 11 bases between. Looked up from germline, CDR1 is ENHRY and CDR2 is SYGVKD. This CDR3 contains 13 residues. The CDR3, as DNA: TGTGCCATACTTAGGGATAATAATTCACCCCTCCACTTT. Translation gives CAILRDNNSPLHF.

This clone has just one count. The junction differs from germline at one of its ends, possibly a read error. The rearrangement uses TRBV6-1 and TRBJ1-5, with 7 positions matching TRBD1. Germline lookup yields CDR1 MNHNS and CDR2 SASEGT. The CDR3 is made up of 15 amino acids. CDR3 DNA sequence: TGTGCCAGCAGCGAAGGGACAGATAGCAATCAGCCCCAGCATTTT. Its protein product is CASSEGTDSNQPQHF.

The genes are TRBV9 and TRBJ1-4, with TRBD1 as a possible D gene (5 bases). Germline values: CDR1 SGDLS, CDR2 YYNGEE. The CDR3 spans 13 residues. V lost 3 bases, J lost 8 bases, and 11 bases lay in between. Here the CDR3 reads CASSEGTEEKLFF. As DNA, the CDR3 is TGTGCCAGCAGCGAAGGGACTGAAGAAAAACTGTTTTTT.

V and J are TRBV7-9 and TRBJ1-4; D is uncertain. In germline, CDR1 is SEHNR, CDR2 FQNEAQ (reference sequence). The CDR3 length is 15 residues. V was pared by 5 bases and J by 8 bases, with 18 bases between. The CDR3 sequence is CASSGPGSSWEKLFF. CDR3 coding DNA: TGTGCCAGCAGCGGACCGGGATCTAGCTGGGAAAAACTGTTTTTT.

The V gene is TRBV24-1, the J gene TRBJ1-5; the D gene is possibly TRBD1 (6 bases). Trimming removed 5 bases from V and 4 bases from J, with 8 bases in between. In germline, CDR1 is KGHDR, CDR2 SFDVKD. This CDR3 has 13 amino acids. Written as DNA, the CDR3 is TGTGCCACCAGTGGGGACAAAAATCAGCCCCAGCATTTT. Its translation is CATSGDKNQPQHF.

The CDR3: CASSEVGGGGYGYTF. CDR3 DNA sequence: TGTGCCAGCAGTGAAGTTGGGGGGGGCGGCTATGGCTACACCTTC. The chain combines TRBV6-1 with TRBJ1-2; D is possibly TRBD1 (6 bases). The CDR3 consists of 15 residues. Trimming took 1 base from V and 4 from J, leaving 13 bases between them. From germline, CDR1 is MNHNS and CDR2 SASEGT.

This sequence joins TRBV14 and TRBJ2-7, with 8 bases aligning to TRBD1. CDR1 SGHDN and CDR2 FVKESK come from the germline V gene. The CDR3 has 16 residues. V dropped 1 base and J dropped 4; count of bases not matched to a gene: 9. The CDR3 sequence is CASSQATGTGFYEQYF. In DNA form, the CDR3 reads TGTGCCAGCAGCCAAGCCACCGGGACAGGATTTTACGAGCAGTACTTC.

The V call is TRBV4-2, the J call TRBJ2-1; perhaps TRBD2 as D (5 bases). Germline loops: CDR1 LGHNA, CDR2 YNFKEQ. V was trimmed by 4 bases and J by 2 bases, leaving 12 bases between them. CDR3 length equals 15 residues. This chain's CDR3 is CASSLPLAAYNEQFF. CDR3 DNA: TGTGCCAGCAGCCTACCGCTAGCAGCCTACAATGAGCAGTTCTTC.

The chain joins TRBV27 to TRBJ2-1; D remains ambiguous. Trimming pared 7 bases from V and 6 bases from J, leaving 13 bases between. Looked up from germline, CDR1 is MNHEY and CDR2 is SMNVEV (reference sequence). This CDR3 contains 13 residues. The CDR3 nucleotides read TGTGCCAGCATCGCCAATTCTCGCAATGAGCAGTTCTTC. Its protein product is CASIANSRNEQFF.

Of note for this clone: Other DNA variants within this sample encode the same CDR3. This CDR3 reads CASSLGQGNTEAFF. The CDR3 bases are TGTGCCAGCAGCTTGGGACAGGGGAACACTGAAGCTTTCTTT. The genes are TRBV7-2 and TRBJ1-1, with 9 bases aligning to TRBD1. The CDR3 is 14 amino acids. The trim removed 3 bases at V and 1 base at J, leaving 0 bases unmatched. The germline V gene encodes CDR1 SGHTA and CDR2 FQGNSA. The full variable domain, rest sourced from reference TRBV7-2 and TRBJ1-1, is GAGVSQSPSNKVTEKGKDVELRCDPISGHTALYWYRQSLGQGLEFLIYFQGNSAPDKSGLPSDRFSAERTGGSVSTLTIQRTQQEDSAVYLCASSLGQGNTEAFFGQGTRLTVV.

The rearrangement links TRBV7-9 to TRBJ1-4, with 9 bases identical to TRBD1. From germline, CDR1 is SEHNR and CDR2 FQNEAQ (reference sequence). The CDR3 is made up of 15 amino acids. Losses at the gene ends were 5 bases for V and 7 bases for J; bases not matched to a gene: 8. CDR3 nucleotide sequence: TGTGCCAGCAGCCTCGGGACAGGGAGGTTTGAAAAACTGTTTTTT. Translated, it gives CASSLGTGRFEKLFF.

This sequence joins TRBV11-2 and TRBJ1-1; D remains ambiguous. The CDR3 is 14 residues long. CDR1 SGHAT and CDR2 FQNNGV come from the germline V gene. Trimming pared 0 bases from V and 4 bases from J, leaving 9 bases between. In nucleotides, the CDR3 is TGTGCCAGCAGCTTAGACAAGGTTAGCACTGAAGCTTTCTTT. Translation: CASSLDKVSTEAFF.

The CDR3 protein is CASSLARLTGSTDTQYF. In DNA form, the CDR3 reads TGTGCCAGCAGCTTAGCCAGACTTACGGGCAGCACAGATACGCAGTATTTT. The chain joins TRBV7-8 to TRBJ2-3; D is uncertain. The V gene lost 0 bases and the J gene lost 0 bases, with 13 bases spanning the gap. The CDR3 is 17 residues long. Germline V gene data show CDR1 as SGHVS and CDR2 as FQNEAQ.

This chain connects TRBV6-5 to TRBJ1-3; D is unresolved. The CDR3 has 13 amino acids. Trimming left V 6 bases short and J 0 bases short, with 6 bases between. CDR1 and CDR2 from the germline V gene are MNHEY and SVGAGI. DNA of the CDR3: TGTGCCAGCAGGGAGAGCTCTGGAAACACCATATATTTT. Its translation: CASRESSGNTIYF.

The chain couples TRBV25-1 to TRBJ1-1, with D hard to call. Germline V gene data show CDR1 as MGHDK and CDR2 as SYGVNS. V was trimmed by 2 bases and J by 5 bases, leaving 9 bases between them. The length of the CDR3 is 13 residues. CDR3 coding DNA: TGTGCCAGCAGTGAACTCGGTGAAACTGAAGCTTTCTTT. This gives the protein CASSELGETEAFF.

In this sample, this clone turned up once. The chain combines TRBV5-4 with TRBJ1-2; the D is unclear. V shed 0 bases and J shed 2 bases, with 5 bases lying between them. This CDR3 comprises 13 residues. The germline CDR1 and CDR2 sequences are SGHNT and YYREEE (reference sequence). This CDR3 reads CASSLDGNYGYTF. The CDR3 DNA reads TGTGCCAGCAGCTTGGACGGGAACTATGGCTACACCTTC.

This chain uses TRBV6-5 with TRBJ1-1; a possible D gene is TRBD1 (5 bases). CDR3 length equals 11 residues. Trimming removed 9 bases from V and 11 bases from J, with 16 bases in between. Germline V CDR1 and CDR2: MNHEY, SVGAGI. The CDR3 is CASVRGDRAFF. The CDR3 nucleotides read TGTGCCAGTGTAAGGGGCGATCGGGCTTTCTTT.

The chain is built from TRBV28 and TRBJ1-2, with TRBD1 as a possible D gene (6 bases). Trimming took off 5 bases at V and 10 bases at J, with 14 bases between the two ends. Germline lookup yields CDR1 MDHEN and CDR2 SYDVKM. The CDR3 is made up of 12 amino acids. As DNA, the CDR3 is TGTGCCAGCAGTCCTCCGAACAGGGCCTACACCTTC. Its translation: CASSPPNRAYTF.

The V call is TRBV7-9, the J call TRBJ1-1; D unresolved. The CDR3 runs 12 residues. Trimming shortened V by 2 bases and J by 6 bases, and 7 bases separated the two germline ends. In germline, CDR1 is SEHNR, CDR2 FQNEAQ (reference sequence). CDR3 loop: CASSLLRPEAFF. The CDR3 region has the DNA TGTGCCAGCAGCTTATTACGGCCTGAAGCTTTCTTT.

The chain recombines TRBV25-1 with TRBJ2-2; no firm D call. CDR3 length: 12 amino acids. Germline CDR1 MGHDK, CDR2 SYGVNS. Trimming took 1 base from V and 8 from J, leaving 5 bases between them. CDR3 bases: TGTGCCAGCAGTGAATTTAGTGGGGAGCTGTTTTTT. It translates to CASSEFSGELFF.

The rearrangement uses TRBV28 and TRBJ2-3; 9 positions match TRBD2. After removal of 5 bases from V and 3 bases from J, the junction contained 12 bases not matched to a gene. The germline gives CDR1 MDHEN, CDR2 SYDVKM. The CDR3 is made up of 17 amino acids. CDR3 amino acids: CASSAGRREGSTDTQYF. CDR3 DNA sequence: TGTGCCAGCAGTGCTGGACGGCGGGAGGGGAGTACAGATACGCAGTATTTT. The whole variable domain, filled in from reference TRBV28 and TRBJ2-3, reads DVKVTQSSRYLVKRTGEKVFLECVQDMDHENMFWYRQDPGLGLRLIYFSYDVKMKEKGDIPEGYSVSREKKERFSLILESASTNQTSMYLCASSAGRREGSTDTQYFGPGTRLTVL.

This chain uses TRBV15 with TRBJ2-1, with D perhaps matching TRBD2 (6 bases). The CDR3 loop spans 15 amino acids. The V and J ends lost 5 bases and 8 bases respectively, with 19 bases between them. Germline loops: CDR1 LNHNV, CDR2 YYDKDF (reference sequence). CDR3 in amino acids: CATSRRRDSPHEQFF. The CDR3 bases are TGTGCCACCAGCCGCCGCCGGGACTCGCCCCATGAGCAGTTCTTC.

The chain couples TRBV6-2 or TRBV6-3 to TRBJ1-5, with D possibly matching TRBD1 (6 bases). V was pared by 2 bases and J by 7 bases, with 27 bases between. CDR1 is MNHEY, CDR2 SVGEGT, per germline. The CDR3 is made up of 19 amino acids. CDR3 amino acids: CASSYLQAWDKPPLQPQHF. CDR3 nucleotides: TGTGCCAGCAGTTACCTACAAGCGTGGGACAAACCTCCCTTACAGCCCCAGCATTTT.

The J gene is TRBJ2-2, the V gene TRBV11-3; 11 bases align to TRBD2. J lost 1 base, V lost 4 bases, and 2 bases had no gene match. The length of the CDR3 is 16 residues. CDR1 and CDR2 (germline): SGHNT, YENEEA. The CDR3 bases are TGTGCCAGCAGCTCCACTAGCGGGAGGAACACCGGGGAGCTGTTTTTT. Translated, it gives CASSSTSGRNTGELFF. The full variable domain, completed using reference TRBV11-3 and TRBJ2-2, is EAGVVQSPRYKIIEKKQPVAFWCNPISGHNTLYWYLQNLGQGPELLIRYENEEAVDDSQLPKDRFSAERLKGVDSTLKIQPAELGDSAVYLCASSSTSGRNTGELFFGEGSRLTVL.

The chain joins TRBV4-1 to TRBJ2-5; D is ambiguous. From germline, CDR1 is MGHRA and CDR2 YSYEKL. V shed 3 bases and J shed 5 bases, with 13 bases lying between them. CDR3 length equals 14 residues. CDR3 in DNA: TGCGCCAGCAGCCAGCCCTGGGCGCCGGAGACCCAGTACTTC. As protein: CASSQPWAPETQYF.

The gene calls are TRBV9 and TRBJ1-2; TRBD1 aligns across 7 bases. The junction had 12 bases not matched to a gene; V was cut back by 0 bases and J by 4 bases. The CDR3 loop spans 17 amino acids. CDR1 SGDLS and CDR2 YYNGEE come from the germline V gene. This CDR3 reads CASSVEGFAQGGYGYTF. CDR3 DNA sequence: TGTGCCAGCAGCGTAGAGGGTTTCGCCCAGGGGGGCTATGGCTACACCTTC.

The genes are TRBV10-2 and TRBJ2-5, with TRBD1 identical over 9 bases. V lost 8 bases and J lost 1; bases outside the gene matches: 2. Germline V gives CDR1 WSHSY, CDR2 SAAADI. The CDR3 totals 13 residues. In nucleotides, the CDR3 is TGCGCCAGCGCGACAGGGGGCCAAGAGACCCAGTACTTC. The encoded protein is CASATGGQETQYF.

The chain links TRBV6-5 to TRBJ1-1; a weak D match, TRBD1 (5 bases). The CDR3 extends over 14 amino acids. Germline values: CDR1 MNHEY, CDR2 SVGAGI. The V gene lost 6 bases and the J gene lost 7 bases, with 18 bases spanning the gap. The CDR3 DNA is TGTGCCAGCAGCGACGCGGGGAGGGGTTATGAAGCTTTCTTT. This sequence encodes CASSDAGRGYEAFF.

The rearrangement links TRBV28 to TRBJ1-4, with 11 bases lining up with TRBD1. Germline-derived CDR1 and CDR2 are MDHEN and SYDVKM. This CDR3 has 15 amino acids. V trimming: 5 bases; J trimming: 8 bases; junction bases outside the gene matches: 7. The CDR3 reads CASSIAGTGGEKLFF. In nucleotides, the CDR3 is TGTGCCAGCAGTATTGCCGGGACAGGGGGGGAAAAACTGTTTTTT.